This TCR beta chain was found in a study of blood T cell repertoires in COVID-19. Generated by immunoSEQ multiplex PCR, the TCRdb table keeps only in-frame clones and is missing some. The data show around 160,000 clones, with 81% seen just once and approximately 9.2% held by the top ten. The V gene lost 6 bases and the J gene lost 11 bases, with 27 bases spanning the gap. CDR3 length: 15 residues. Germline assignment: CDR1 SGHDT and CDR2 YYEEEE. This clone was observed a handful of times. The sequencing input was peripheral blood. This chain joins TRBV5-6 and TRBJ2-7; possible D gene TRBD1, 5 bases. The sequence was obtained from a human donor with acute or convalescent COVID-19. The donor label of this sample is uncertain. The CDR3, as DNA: TGTGCCAGCACGATGGGGCGTATACTCCCCTCCTACGAGTACTTC. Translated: CASTMGRILPSYEYF.